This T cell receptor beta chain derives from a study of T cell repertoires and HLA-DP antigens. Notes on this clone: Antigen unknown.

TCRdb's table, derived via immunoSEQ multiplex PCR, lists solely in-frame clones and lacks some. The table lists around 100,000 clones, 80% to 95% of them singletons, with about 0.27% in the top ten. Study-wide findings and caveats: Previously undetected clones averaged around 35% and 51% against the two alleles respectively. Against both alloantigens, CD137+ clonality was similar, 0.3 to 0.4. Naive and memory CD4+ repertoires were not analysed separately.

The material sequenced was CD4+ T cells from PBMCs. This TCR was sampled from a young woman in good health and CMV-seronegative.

CDR3 bases: TGTGCCAGCAGAGTCCGGGACACAAACCAAGAGACCCAGTACTTC. Its translation is CASRVRDTNQETQYF. The chain uses TRBV4-2 and TRBJ2-5; D is perhaps TRBD1 (6 bases). The germline V gene encodes CDR1 LGHNA and CDR2 YNFKEQ. Trimming removed 6 bases from V and 0 bases from J, with 14 bases in between. This CDR3 is 15 amino acids long.